One and the same sample provided the 4 T cell receptor beta chains below, sequenced in a study of shared clonotypes between healthy human individuals (dated by TCRdb to the early 2020s). The method behind the library was the immunoSEQ multiplex PCR assay. In its TCRdb copy, this immuneACCESS table keeps in-frame sequences only and misses some clones. Where compared with another copy, unresolved V genes explain less than half of these, and the others have no known cause. The sample has approximately 2,300,000 clones on record, roughly 92% of them singletons. The ten largest clones take up 0.3% to 0.4% of the sample. Material for sequencing was naive CD4+ T cells from PBMCs. The cell subset or site label here, explained by the study, means: CD45RA+ positively selected. All receptors come from a man between 18 and 35 years old in good health. Some clones in this sample may be carry-over from other donors' samples.

J is TRBJ2-7 and V is TRBV6-6; 9 bases fit TRBD1. CDR1 and CDR2 from the germline V gene are MNHNY and SVGAGI (reference sequence). The trim removed 6 bases at V and 6 bases at J, leaving 9 bases unmatched. CDR3 length: 14 amino acids. The CDR3 sequence: CASRKPGQGTEQYF. The CDR3 nucleotides are TGTGCCAGCAGAAAGCCGGGACAGGGAACCGAGCAGTACTTC.

This chain links TRBV27 with TRBJ2-7; no firm D call. Germline values: CDR1 MNHEY, CDR2 SMNVEV (reference sequence). V lost 5 bases, J lost 3 bases, and 14 bases lay in between. The CDR3 consists of 14 residues. For the CDR3, the DNA is TGTGCCAGCAGTCCCTCTCGGGTCGTCTACGAGCAGTACTTC. This codes for CASSPSRVVYEQYF.

The chain is built from TRBV11-2 and TRBJ2-3, with D possibly matching TRBD2 (6 bases). The germline V gene has CDR1 SGHAT and CDR2 FQNNGV. V dropped 5 bases and J dropped 2 bases, with 17 bases sitting between them. The CDR3 spans 16 residues. CDR3 DNA: TGTGCCAGCAGCGGAGGGACCCACATCCCCACAGATACGCAGTATTTT. This sequence encodes CASSGGTHIPTDTQYF.

J is TRBJ2-1 and V is TRBV14, with TRBD2 matching over 10 bases. CDR3 length: 18 amino acids. V lost 1 base, J lost 6 bases, and 12 bases stayed unmatched. Germline V gene data show CDR1 as SGHDN and CDR2 as FVKESK. The CDR3 region is CASSQVLTSGMTGNEQFF. DNA for the CDR3: TGTGCCAGCAGCCAAGTGCTCACTAGCGGGATGACAGGCAATGAGCAGTTCTTC.